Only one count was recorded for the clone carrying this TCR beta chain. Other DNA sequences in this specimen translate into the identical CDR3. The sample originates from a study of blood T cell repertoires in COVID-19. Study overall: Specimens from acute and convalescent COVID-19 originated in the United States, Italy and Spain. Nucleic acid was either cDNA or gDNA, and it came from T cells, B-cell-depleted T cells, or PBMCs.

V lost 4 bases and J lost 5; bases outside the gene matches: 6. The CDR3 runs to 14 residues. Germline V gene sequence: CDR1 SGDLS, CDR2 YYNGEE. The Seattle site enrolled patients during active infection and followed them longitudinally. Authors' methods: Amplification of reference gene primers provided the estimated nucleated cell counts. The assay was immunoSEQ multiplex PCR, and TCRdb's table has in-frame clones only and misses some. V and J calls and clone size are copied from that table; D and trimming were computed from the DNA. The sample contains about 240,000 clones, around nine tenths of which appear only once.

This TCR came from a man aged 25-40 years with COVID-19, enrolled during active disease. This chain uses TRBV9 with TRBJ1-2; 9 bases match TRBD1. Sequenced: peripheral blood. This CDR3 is CASSTGQGNYGYTF. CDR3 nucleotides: TGTGCCAGCAGCACGGGACAGGGAAATTATGGCTACACCTTC.